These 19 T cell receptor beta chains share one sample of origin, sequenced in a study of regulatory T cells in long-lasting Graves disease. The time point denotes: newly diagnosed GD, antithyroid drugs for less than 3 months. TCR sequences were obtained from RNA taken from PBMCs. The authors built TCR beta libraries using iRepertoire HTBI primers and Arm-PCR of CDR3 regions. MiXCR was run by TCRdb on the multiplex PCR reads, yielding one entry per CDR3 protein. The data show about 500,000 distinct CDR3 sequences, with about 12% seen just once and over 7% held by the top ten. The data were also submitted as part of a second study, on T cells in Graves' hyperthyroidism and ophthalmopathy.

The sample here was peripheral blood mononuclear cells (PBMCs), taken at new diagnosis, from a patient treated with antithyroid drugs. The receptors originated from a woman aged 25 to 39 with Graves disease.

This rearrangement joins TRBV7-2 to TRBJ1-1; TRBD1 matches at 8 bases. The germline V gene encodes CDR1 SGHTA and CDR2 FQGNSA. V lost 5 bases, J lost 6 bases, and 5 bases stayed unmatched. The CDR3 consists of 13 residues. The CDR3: CASSIYRGSEAFF. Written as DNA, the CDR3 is TGTGCCAGCAGCATTTACAGGGGGTCTGAAGCTTTCTTT. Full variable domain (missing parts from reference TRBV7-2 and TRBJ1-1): GAGVSQSPSNKVTEKGKDVELRCDPISGHTALYWYRQSLGQGLEFLIYFQGNSAPDKSGLPSDRFSAERTGGSVSTLTIQRTQQEDSAVYLCASSIYRGSEAFFGQGTRLTVV.

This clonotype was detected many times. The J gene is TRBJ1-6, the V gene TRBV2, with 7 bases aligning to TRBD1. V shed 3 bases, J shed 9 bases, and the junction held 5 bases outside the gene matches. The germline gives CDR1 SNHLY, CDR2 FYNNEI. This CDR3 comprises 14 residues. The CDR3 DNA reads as TGTGCCAGCAGTGAGTGGGACAGTTCTTCACCCCTCCACTTT. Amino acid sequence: CASSEWDSSSPLHF.

CDR3 protein: CSAPPDRGRETQYF. DNA of the CDR3: TGCAGTGCCCCCCCGGACAGGGGGCGTGAGACCCAGTACTTC. The V gene is TRBV20-1, the J gene TRBJ2-5; 11 nucleotides align to TRBD1. Germline V gene sequence: CDR1 DFQATT, CDR2 SNEGSKA (reference sequence). V lost 6 bases to trimming and J lost 5 bases; unmatched junction nucleotides: 8. This CDR3 is built from 14 residues.

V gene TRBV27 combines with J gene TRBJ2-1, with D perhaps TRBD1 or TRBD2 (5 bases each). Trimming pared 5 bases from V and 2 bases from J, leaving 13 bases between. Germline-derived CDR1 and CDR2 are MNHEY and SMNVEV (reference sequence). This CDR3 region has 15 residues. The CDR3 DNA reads TGTGCCAGCAGTCTTCGGGGCCTCGCCTACAATGAGCAGTTCTTC. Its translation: CASSLRGLAYNEQFF.

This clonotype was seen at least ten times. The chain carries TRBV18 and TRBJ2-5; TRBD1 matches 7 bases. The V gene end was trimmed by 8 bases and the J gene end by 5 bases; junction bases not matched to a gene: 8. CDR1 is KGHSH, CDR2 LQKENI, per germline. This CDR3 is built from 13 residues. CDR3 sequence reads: CASSPGRGETQYF. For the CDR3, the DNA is TGTGCCAGCAGTCCGGGCAGGGGGGAGACCCAGTACTTC. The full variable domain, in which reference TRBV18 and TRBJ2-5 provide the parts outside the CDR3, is NAGVMQNPRHLVRRRGQEARLRCSPMKGHSHVYWYRQLPEEGLKFMVYLQKENIIDESGMPKERFSAEFPKEGPSILRIQQVVRGDSAAYFCASSPGRGETQYFGPGTRLLVL.

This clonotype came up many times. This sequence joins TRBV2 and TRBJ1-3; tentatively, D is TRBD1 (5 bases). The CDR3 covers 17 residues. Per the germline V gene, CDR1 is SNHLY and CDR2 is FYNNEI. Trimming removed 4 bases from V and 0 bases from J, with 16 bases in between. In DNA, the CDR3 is TGTGCCAGCAGTGCACTACAGGATGGACTCTCTGGAAACACCATATATTTT. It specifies CASSALQDGLSGNTIYF.

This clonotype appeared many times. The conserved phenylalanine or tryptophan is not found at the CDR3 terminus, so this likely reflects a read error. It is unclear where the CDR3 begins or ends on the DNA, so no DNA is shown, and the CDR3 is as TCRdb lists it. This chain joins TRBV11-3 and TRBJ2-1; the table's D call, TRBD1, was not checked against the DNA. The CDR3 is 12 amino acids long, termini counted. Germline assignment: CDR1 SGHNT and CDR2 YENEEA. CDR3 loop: CASSLSRRGLSS.

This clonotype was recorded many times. The CDR3 DNA follows: TGTGCCATCAGTGAGTCGTTGGTCAGGGCCAATGAGCAGTTCTTC. Its protein product is CAISESLVRANEQFF. The V and J genes are TRBV10-3 and TRBJ2-1; a weak D match, TRBD1 (5 bases). The length of the CDR3 is 15 residues. Trimming took off 0 bases at V and 6 bases at J, with 12 bases between the two ends. The germline gives CDR1 ENHRY, CDR2 SYGVKD.

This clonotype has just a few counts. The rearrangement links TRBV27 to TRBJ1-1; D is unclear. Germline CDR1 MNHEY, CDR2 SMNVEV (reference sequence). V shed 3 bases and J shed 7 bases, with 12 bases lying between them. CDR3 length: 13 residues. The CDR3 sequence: CASSFGPALEAFF. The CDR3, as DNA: TGTGCCAGCAGTTTCGGCCCAGCACTTGAAGCTTTCTTT.

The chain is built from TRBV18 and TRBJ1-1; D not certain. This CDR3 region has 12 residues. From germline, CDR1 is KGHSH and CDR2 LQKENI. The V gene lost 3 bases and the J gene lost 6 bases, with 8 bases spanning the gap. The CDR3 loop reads CASSPRQAEAFF. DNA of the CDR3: TGTGCCAGCTCACCTCGTCAGGCTGAAGCTTTCTTT.

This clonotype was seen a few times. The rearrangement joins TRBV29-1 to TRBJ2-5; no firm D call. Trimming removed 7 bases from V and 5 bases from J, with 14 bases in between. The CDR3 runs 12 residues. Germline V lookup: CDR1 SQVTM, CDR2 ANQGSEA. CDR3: CSGFTSGETQYF. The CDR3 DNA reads TGCAGCGGATTCACTTCTGGGGAGACCCAGTACTTC.

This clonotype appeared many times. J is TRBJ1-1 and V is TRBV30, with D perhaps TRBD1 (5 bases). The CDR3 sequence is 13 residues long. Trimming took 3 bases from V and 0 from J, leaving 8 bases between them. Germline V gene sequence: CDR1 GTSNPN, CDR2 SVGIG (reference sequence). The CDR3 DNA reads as TGTGCCTGGAGGGAACAGGTGAACACTGAAGCTTTCTTT. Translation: CAWREQVNTEAFF.

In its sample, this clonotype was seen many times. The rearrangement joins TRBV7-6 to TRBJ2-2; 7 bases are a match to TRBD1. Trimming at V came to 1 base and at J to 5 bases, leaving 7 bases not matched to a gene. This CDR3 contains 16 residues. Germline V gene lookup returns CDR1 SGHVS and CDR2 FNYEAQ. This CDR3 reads CASSLGPAGGTGELFF. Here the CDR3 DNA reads TGTGCCAGCAGCTTAGGCCCCGCAGGGGGTACCGGGGAGCTGTTTTTT.

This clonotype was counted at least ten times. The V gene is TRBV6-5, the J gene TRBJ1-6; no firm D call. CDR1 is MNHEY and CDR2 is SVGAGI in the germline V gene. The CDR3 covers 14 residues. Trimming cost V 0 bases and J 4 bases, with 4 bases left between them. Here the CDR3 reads CASSYSKYNSPLHF. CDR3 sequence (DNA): TGTGCCAGCAGTTACTCGAAGTATAATTCACCCCTCCACTTT.

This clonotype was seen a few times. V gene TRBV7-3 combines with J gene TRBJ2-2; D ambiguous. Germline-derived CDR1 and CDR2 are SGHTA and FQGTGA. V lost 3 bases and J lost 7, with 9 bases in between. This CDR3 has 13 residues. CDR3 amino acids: CASSFVQDGELFF. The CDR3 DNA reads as TGTGCCAGCAGCTTCGTCCAGGACGGGGAGCTGTTTTTT.

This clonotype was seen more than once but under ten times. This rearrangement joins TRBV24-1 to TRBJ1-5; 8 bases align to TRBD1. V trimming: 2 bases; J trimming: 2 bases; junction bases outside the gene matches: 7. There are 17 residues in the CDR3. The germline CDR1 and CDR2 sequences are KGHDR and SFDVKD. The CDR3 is CATSDWTGSDGNQPQHF. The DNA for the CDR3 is TGTGCCACCAGTGATTGGACAGGGAGCGATGGCAATCAGCCCCAGCATTTT.

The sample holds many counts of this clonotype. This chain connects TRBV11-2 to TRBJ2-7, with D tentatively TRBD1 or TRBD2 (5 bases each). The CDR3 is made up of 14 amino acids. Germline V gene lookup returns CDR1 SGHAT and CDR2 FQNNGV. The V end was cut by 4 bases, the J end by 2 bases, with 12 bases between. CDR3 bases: TGTGCCAGCAGCTCCTCCGGGACCCCCTACGAGCAGTACTTC. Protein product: CASSSSGTPYEQYF.

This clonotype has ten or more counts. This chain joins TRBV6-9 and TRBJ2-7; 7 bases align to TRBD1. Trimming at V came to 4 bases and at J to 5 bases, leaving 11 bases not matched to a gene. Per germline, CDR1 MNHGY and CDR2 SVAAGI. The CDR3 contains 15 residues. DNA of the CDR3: TGTGCCAGCAGTTCCCGGACAGGAGGTCTACACGAGCAGTACTTC. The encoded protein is CASSSRTGGLHEQYF.

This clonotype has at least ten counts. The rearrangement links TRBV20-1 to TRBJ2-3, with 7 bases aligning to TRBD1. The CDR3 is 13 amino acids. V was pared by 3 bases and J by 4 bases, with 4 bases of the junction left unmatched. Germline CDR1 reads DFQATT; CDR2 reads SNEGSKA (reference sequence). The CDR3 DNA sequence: TGCAGTGCTAGTCTCCAGGGGGCAGATACGCAGTATTTT. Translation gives CSASLQGADTQYF.